This T cell receptor (beta chain) was identified during a study of CD8 T cells in Susac syndrome. The CDR3 has 19 amino acids. Per germline, CDR1 MNHNS and CDR2 SASEGT. The ends lost 4 bases at V and 4 bases at J; junction bases unmatched: 12. Random-hexamer reverse transcription was applied to roughly 0.5 to 1 ug RNA. Across 54 Vbeta and 13 Jbeta, immunoSEQ multiplex PCR amplified TCR beta CDR3. A single record per CDR3 protein comes from TCRdb applying MiXCR to the immunoSEQ multiplex PCR reads. The table shows a few hundred thousand distinct CDR3 sequences, with approximately 90% occurring only once.

The chain combines TRBV6-1 with TRBJ2-5, with TRBD2 matching 16 bases. The TCR originated in a human donor with multiple sclerosis. Sequenced input: CD8+ T cells from PBMCs. In DNA form, the CDR3 reads TGTGCCAGCAGTGCCCCGGGACTAGCGGGGGGGCACGGCAGAGAGACCCAGTACTTC. It encodes CASSAPGLAGGHGRETQYF.